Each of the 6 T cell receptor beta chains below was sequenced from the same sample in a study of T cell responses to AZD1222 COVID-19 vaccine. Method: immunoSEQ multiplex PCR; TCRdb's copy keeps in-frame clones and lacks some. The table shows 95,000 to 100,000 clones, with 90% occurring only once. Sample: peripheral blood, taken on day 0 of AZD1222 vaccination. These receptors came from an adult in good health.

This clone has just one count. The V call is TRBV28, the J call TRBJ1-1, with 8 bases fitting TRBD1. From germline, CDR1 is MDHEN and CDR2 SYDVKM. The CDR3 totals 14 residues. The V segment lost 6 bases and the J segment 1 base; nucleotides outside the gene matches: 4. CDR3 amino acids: CASRAGQENTEAFF. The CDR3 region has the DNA TGTGCCAGCAGGGCGGGACAGGAGAACACTGAAGCTTTCTTT.

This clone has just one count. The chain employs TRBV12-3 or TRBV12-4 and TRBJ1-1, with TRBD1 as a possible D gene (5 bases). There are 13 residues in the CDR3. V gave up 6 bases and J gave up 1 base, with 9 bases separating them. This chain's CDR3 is CASRRTGNTEAFF. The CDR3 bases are TGTGCCAGCAGACGAACAGGGAACACTGAAGCTTTCTTT.

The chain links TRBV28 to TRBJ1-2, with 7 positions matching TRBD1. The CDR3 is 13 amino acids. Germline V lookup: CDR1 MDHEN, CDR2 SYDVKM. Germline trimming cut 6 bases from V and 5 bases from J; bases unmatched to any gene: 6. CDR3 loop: CASSEGALYGYTF. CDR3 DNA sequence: TGTGCCAGCAGCGAGGGGGCGCTTTATGGCTACACCTTC.

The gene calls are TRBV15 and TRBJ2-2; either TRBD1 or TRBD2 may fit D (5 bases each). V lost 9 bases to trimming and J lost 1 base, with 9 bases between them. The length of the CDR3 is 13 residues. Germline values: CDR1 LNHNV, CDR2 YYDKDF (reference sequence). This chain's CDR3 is CATGEGNTGELFF. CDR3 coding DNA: TGTGCCACGGGGGAAGGGAACACCGGGGAGCTGTTTTTT.

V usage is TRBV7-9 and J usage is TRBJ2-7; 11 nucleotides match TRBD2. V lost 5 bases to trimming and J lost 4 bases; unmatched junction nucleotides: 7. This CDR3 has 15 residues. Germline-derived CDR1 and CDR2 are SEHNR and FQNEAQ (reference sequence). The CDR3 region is CASSPLAGGLYEQYF. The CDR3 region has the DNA TGTGCCAGCAGCCCATTAGCGGGGGGGCTTTACGAGCAGTACTTC.

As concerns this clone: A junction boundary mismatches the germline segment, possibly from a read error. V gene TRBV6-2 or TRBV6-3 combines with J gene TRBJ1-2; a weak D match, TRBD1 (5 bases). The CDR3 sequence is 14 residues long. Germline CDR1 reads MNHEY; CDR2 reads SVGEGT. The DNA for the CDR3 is TGTGCCAGCAGTGACTCGGACAAACCTTATGGCTACACCTTC. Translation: CASSDSDKPYGYTF.